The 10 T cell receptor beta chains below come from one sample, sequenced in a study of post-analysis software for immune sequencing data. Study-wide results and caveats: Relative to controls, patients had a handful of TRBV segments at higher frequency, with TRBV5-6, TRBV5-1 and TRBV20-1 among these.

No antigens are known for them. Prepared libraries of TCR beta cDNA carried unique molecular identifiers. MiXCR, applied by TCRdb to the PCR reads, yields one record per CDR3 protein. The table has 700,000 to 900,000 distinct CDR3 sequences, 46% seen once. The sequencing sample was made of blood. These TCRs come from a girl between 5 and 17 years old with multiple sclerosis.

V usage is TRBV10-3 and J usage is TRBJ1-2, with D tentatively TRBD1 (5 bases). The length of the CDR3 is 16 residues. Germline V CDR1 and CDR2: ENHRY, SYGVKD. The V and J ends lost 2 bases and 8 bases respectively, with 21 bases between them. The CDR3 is CAISEPTTGPSGGYTF. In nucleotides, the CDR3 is TGTGCCATCAGTGAGCCAACAACGGGACCCTCGGGGGGCTACACCTTC.

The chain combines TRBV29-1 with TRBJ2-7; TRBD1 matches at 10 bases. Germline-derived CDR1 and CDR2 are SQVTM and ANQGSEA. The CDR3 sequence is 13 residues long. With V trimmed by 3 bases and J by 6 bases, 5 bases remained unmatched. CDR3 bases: TGCAGCGTTGAGGGGACAGGGGTTGGCGAGCAGTACTTC. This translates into CSVEGTGVGEQYF.

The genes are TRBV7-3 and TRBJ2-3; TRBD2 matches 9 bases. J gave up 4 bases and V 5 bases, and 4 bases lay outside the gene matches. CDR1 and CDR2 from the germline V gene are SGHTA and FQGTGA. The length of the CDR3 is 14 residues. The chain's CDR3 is CASSIGLAPDTQYF. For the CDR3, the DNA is TGTGCCAGCAGCATTGGACTAGCGCCAGATACGCAGTATTTT. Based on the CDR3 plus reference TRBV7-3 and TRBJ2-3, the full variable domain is GAGVSQTPSNKVTEKGKYVELRCDPISGHTALYWYRQSLGQGPEFLIYFQGTGAADDSGLPNDRFFAVRPEGSVSTLKIQRTERGDSAVYLCASSIGLAPDTQYFGPGTRLTVL.

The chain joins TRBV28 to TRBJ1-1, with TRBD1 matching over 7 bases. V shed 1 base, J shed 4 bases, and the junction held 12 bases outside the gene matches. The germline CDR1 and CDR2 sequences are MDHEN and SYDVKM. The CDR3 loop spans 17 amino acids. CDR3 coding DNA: TGTGCCAGCAGTTTATACCCCAGCGCTCAGGGGGGCACTGAAGCTTTCTTT. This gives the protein CASSLYPSAQGGTEAFF.

The CDR3 nucleotides read TGCAGCGTTGAAGAGGAATTGGTTCTAGGTGAGCAGTTCTTC. It translates to CSVEEELVLGEQFF. V usage is TRBV29-1 and J usage is TRBJ2-1; D unclear. V was shortened by 0 bases and J by 9 bases, with 15 bases between the two germline ends. CDR3 length: 14 amino acids. CDR1 SQVTM and CDR2 ANQGSEA come from the germline V gene.

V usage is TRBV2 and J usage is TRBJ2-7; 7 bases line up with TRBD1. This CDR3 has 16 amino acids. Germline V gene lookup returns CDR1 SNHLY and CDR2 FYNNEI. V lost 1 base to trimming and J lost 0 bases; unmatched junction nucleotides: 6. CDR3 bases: TGTGCCAGCAGTGAAGAAGGGGGCAGCAGCTCCTACGAGCAGTACTTC. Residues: CASSEEGGSSSYEQYF.

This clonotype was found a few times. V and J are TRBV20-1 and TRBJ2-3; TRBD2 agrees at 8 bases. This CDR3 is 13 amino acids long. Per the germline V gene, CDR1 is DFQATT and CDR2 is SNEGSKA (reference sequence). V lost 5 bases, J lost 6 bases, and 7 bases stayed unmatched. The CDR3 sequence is CSAPAGVGDTQYF. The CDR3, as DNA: TGCAGTGCTCCAGCGGGAGTGGGGGATACGCAGTATTTT.

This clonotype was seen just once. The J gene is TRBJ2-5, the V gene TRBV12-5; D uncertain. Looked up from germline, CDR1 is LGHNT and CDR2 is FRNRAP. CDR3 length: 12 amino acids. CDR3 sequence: CDSTHMSQTQYF. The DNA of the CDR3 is TGTGATTCTACCCACATGTCACAGACCCAGTACTTC. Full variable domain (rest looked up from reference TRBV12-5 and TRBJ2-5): DARVTQTPRHKVTEMGQEVTMRCQPILGHNTVFWYRQTMMQGLELLAYFRNRAPLDDSGMPKDRFSAEMPDATLATLKIQPSEPRDSAVYFCDSTHMSQTQYFGPGTRLLVL.

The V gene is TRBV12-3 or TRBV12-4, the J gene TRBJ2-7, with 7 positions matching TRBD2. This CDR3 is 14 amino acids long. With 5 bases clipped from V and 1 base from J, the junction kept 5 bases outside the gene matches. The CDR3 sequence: CASSSGIPSYEQYF. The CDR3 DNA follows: TGTGCCAGCAGTAGCGGGATTCCTTCCTACGAGCAGTACTTC.

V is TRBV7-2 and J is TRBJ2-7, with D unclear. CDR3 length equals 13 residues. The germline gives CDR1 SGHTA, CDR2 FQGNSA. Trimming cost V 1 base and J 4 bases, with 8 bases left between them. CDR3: CASSLVTGYEQYF. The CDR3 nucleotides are TGTGCCAGCAGCTTAGTGACGGGTTACGAGCAGTACTTC.